This TCR beta chain comes out of a study of radiotherapy plus CTLA-4 blockade in lung cancer. Notes on this clone: The antigen is unknown.

Study outcomes and limitations: Researchers report tumor-derived TCR clones expanding in blood after radiotherapy plus ipilimumab.

The assay was immunoSEQ multiplex PCR, and TCRdb's table has in-frame clones only and misses some. The repertoire holds some 94,000 clones, with about four fifths as singletons. The germline CDR1 and CDR2 sequences are LNHDA and SQIVND (reference sequence). V lost 6 bases, J lost 7 bases, and 4 bases stayed unmatched. The CDR3 is 13 amino acids. Material: peripheral blood, obtained from a patient treated with radiotherapy plus ipilimumab. This TCR was sampled from a human donor with non-small cell lung cancer that progressed on radiotherapy plus ipilimumab. V usage is TRBV19 and J usage is TRBJ2-4, with TRBD1 identical over 9 bases. The CDR3 nucleotides are TGTGCCAGTAGCACCGGGACAGGGAACATTCAGTACTTC. This encodes CASSTGTGNIQYF.